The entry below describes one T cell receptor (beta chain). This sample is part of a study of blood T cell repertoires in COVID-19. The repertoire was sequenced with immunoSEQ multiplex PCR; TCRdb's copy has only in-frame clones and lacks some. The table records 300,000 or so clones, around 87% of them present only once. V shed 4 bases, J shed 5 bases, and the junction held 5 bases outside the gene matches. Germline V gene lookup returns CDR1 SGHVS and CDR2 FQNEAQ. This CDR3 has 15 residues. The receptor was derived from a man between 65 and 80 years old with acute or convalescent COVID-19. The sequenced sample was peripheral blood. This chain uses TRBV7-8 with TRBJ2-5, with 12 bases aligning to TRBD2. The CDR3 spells CASSSRTSGTETQYF. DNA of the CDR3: TGTGCCAGCAGCTCCCGGACTAGCGGGACGGAGACCCAGTACTTC.